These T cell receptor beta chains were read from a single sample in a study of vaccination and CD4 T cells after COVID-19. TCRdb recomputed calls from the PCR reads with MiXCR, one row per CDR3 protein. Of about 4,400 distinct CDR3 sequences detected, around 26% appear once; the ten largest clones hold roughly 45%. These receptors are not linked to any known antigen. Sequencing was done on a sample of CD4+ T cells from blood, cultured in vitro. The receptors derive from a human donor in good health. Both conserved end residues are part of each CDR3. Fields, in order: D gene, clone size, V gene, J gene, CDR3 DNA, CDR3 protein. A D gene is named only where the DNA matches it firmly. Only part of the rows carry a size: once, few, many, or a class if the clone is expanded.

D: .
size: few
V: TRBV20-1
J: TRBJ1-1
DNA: TGCAGTGCTAGAGATTACCAGGGTTTAAGGACTGAAGCTTTCTTT
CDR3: CSARDYQGLRTEAFF

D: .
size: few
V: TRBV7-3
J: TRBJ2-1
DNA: TGTGCCAGCAGCTTGGGTCCGAACTCCTACAATGAGCAGTTCTTC
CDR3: CASSLGPNSYNEQFF

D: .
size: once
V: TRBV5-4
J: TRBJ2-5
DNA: TGTGCCAGCAGGCGATCCGGAGAGGGGACCCAGTACTTC
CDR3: CASRRSGEGTQYF

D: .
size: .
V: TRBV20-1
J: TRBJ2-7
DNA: TGCAGTGCTAGAGCCCTTGGTCCTCTCTACGAGCAGTACTTC
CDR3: CSARALGPLYEQYF

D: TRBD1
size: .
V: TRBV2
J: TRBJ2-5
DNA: TGTGCCAGAGGGGGGCAGGGGGCCGAGACCCAGTACTTC
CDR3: CARGGQGAETQYF

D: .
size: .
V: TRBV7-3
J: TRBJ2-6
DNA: TGTGCCAGCAGCCCGGGGGGACAGGCCAACAACGTCCTGACTTTC
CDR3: CASSPGGQANNVLTF

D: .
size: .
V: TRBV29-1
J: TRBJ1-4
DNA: TGCAGCGTTGAAGGCCATGGGGGCCCTGAAAAACTGTTTTTT
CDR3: CSVEGHGGPEKLFF

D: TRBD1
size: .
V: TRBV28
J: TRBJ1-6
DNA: TGTGCCAGCAGCCAACAGGGGGCGCTTAGGAATTCACCCCTCCACTTT
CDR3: CASSQQGALRNSPLHF

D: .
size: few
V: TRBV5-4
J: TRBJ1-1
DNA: TGTGCCAGCAGCTTGTCTGCAGGTCTGAACACTGAAGCTTTCTTT
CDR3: CASSLSAGLNTEAFF

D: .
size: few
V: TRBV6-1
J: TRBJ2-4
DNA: TGTGCCAGCAGTGGGACAGAAACACCGCTAGCCAAAAACATTCAGTACTTC
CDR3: CASSGTETPLAKNIQYF

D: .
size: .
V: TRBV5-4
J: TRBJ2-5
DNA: TGTGCCAGCAGCTTGATTCCAGGGAGAGGTGGTGAGACCCAGTACTTC
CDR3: CASSLIPGRGGETQYF

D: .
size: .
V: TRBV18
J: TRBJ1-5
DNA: TGTGCCAGCTCACCACAGGGATGGGGGAGCAATCAGCCCCAGCATTTT
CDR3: CASSPQGWGSNQPQHF

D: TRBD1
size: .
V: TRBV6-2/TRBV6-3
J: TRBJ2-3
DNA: TGTGCCAGCAGAACCCAGGGGGCGCAGGCAGATACGCAGTATTTT
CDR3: CASRTQGAQADTQYF

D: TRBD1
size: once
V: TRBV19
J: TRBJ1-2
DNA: TGTGCCAGTAGTACCGGACAGGGAGGGTTTGGCTACACCTTC
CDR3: CASSTGQGGFGYTF

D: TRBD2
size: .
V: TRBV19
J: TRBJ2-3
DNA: TGTGCCACGGGACTAGCGGGGGGCACAGATACGCAGTATTTT
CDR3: CATGLAGGTDTQYF

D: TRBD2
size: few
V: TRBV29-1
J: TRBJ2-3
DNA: TGCAGCGTCTCAGCGGGGGGGCATGATACGCAGTATTTT
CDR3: CSVSAGGHDTQYF

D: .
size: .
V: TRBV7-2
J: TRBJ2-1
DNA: TGTGCCAGCAGCTTAGTTAGCTCCTACAATGAGCAGTTCTTC
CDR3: CASSLVSSYNEQFF

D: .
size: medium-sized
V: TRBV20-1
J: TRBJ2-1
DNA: TGCAGTGTCATTACCCTCCCAAGGCCTACCTATGAGCAGTTCTTC
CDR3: CSVITLPRPTYEQFF

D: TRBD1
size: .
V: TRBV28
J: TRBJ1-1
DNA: TGTGCCAGCAACCCACGACAGGGGCTAGCTTCCGCTTTCTTT
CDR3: CASNPRQGLASAFF

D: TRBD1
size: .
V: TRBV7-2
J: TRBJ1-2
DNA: TGTGCCAGCAGACAAGGGACAGGGGATGGCTACACCTTC
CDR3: CASRQGTGDGYTF

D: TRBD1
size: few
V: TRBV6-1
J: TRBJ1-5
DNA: TGTGCCAGCAGAGATTCGGGACAGCCATATAGCAATCAGCCCCAGCATTTT
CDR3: CASRDSGQPYSNQPQHF

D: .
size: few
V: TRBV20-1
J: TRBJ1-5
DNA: TGCAGTGCTAGAGAATGGGGCACTCCCGGGGGGCCCCAGCATTTT
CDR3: CSAREWGTPGGPQHF

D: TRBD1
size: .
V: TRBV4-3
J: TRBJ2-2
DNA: TGCGCCAGCAGCCTATTCGGGACAGCAATAAACACCGGGGAGCTGTTTTTT
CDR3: CASSLFGTAINTGELFF

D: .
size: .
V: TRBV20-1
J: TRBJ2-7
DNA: TGCAGTGCGGTGGGACGGGACGAGCAGTACTTC
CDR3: CSAVGRDEQYF

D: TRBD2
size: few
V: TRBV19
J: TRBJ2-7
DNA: TGTGCCAGTGCCGGCCTAGCGGGAGTCGAGCAGTACTTC
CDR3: CASAGLAGVEQYF

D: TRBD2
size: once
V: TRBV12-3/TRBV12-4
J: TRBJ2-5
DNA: TGTGCCAGCAGGACTAGCGGGACCTTCGGGGGGGAGACCCAGTACTTC
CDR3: CASRTSGTFGGETQYF

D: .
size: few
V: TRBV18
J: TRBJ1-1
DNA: TGTGCCAGCTCACGGGCAGGAGGGGACACTGAAGCTTTCTTT
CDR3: CASSRAGGDTEAFF

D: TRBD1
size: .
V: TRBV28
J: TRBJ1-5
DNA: TGTGCCAGCAGTTTATGGGATCGGGACAGGGAGTGGTATAGCAATCAGCCCCAGCATTTT
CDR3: CASSLWDRDREWYSNQPQHF

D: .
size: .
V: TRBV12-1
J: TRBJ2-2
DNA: TGTGCCAGCAGCTTTGTAGGGGGGTACACCGGGGAGCTGTTTTTT
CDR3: CASSFVGGYTGELFF

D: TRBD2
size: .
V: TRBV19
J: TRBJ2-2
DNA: TGTGCCAGTAGTTCCCGGGGGGGCTCCACCGGGGAGCTGTTTTTT
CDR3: CASSSRGGSTGELFF

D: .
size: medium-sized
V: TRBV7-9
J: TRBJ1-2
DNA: TGTGCCAGCAGCCGGGACGGGTATGGCTACACCTTC
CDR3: CASSRDGYGYTF

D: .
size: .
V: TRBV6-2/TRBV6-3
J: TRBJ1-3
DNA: TGTGCCAGCAGCACAGCTTCAGGAAACACCATATATTTT
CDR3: CASSTASGNTIYF

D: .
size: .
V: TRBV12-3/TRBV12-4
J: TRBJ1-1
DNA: TGTGCCAGCAGTTTAATGGGACTTAGGAACACTGAAGCTTTCTTT
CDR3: CASSLMGLRNTEAFF

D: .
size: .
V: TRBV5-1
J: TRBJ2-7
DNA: TGCGCCAGCAGCTTGGGGACAGTTAGCTCCTACGAGCAGTACTTC
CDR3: CASSLGTVSSYEQYF

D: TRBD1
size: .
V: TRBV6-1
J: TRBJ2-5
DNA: TGTGCCAGCAGGGGGACAGGGGAAGAGACCCAGTACTTC
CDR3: CASRGTGEETQYF

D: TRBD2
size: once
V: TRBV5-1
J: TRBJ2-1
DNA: TGCGCCAGCAGCTTGTCTAGCGGGAGGACAGGGGTTGAGCAGTTCTTC
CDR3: CASSLSSGRTGVEQFF

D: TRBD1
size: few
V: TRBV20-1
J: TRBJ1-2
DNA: TGCAGTGCTAGCGGGCTGGGACAGTCTAACTATGGCTACACCTTC
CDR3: CSASGLGQSNYGYTF

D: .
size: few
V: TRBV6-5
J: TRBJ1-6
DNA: TGTGCCAGCAGTTCCAGCCCTGATTCACCCCTCCACTTT
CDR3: CASSSSPDSPLHF

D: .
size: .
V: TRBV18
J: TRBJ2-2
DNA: TGTGCCAGCTCACCACGACGAGCGAGCACCGGGGAGCTGTTTTTT
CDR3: CASSPRRASTGELFF

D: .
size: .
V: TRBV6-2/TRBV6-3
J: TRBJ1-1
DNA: TGTGCCAGCAGTTCCCGAAGGGCTGAAGCTTTCTTT
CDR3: CASSSRRAEAFF

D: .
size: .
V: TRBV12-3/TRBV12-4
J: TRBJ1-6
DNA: TGTGCCAGCAGTCCACAAGGGCGCTCACCCCTCCACTTT
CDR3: CASSPQGRSPLHF

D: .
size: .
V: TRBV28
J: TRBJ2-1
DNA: TGTGCCAGCAGTCCGGATCGGGAGCCCAACAATGAGCAGTTCTTC
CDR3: CASSPDREPNNEQFF

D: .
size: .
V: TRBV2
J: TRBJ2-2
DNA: TGTGCCAGCAGTGTGTCGGCGAACACCGGGGAGCTGTTTTTT
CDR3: CASSVSANTGELFF

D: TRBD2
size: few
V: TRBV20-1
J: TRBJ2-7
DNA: TGCAGTGCTAGAGACTTACTAGCGGGAGTCGAGCAGTACTTC
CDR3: CSARDLLAGVEQYF

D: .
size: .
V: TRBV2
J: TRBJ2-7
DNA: TGTGCCAGCAGTGAAGAAACAGGGAGAAAGGACGAGCAGTACTTC
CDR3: CASSEETGRKDEQYF

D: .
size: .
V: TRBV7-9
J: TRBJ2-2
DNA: TGTGCCAGCAGCTCAGGGGCAGTCCTCATCGGGGAGCTGTTTTTT
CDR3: CASSSGAVLIGELFF

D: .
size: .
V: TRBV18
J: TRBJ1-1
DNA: TGTGCCAGCTCACCAGGGGAGGACACTGAAGCTTTCTTT
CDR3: CASSPGEDTEAFF

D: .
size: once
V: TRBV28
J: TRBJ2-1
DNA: TGTGCCAGCAGTCGGGGGTCGCGTGTTTACAATGAGCAGTTCTTC
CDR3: CASSRGSRVYNEQFF

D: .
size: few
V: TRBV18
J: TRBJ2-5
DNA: TGTGCCAGCTCACCGGACAGTCTCCAAGAGACCCAGTACTTC
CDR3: CASSPDSLQETQYF

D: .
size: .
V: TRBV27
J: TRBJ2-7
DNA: TGTGCCAGCAGTTTTGGGGGGATTCTTTCCTACGAGCAGTACTTC
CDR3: CASSFGGILSYEQYF

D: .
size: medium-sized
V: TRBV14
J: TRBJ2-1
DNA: TGTGCCAGCAGCCAAGTTGATGGGGTAGCGCAGTTCTTC
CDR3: CASSQVDGVAQFF